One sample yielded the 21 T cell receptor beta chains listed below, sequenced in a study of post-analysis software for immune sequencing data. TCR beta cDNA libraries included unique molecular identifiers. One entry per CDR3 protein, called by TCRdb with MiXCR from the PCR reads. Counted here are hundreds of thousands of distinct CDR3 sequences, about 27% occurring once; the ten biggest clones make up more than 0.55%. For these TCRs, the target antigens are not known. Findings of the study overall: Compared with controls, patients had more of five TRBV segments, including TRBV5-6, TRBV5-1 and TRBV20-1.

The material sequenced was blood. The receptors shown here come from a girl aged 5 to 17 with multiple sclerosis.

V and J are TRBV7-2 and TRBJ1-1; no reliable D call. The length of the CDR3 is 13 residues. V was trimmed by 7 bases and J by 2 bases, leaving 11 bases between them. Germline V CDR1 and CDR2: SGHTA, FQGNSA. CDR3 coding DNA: TGTGCCAGCAACCCGGGATACAACACTGAAGCTTTCTTT. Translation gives CASNPGYNTEAFF.

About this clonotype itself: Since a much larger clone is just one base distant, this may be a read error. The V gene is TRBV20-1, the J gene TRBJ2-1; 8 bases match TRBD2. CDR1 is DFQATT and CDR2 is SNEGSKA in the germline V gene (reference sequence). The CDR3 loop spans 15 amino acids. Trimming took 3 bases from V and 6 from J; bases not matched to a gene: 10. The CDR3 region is CSASDERGTINEQFF. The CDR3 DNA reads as TGCAGTGCTAGTGACGAGCGGGGGACCATCAATGAGCAGTTCTTC.

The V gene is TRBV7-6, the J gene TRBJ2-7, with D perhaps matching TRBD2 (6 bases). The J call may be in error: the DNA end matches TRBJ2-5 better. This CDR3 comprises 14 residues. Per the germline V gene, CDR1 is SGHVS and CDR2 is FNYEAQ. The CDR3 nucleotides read TGTGCCAGCCAACTAGGGACTTCCTTGGAGACCCAGTACTTC. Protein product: CASQLGTSLETQYF.

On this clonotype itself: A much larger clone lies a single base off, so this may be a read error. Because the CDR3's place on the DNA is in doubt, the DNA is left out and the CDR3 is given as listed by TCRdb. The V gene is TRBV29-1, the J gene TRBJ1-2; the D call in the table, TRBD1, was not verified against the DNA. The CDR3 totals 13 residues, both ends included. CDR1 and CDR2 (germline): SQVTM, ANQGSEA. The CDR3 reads CSAYLTGLYGCTF.

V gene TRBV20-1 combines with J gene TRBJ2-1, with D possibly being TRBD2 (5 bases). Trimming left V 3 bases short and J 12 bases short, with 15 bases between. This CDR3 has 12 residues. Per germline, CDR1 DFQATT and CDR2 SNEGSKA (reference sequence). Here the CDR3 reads CSARIQERSQFF. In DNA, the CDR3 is TGCAGTGCTAGGATCCAAGAGCGGTCGCAGTTCTTC.

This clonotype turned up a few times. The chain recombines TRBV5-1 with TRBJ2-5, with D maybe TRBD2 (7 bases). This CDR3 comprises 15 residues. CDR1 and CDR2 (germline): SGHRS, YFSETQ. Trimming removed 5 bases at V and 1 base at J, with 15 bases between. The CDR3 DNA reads TGCGCCAGCAGGGGGTCGGGGGGCACCCAAGAGACCCAGTACTTC. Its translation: CASRGSGGTQETQYF.

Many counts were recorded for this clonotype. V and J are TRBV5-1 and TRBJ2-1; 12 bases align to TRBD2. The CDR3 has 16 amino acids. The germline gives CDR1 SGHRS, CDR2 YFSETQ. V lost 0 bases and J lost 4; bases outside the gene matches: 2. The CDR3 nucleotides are TGCGCCAGCAGCTTGGGTCTAGCGGGGGGGTACAATGAGCAGTTCTTC. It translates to CASSLGLAGGYNEQFF.

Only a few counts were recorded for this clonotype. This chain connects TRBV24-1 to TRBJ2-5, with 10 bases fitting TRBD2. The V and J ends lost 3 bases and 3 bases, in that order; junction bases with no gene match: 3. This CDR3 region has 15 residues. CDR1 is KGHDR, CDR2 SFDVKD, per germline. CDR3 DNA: TGTGCCACCAGTGATGCCACTAGCGGGGAAGAGACCCAGTACTTC. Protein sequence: CATSDATSGEETQYF.

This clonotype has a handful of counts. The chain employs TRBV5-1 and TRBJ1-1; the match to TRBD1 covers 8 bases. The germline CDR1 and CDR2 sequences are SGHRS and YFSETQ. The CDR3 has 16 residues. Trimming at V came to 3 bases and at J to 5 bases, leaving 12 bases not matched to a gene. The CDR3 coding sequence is TGCGCCAGCAGCTCCCTTCCCCGGGACAGGTTGACTGAAGCTTTCTTT. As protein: CASSSLPRDRLTEAFF.

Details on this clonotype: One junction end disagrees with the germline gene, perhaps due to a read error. CDR3 sequence reads: CASSLAWVRRTIQEAQYF. The CDR3 DNA reads TGTGCCAGCAGCTTAGCATGGGTACGGCGGACCATCCAAGAGGCCCAGTACTTC. The rearrangement joins TRBV7-2 to TRBJ2-5; D gene unclear. CDR3 length: 18 amino acids. In germline, CDR1 is SGHTA, CDR2 FQGNSA.

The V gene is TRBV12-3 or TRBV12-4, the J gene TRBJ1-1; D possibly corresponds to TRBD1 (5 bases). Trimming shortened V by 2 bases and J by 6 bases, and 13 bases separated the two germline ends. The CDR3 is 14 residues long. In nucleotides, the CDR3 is TGTGCCAGCAGTTTATCCCAGGGCGTCCCTGAAGCTTTCTTT. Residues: CASSLSQGVPEAFF.

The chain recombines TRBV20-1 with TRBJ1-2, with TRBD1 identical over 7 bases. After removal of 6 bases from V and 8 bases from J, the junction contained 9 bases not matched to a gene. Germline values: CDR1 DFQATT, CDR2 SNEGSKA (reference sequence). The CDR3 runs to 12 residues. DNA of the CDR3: TGCAGTGCCACAGGGGATATAGGGGGCTACACCTTC. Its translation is CSATGDIGGYTF.

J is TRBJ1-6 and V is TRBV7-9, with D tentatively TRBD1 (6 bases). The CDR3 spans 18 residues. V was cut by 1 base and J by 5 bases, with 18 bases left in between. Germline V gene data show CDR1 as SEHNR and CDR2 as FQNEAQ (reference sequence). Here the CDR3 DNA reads TGTGCCAGCAGCTTAGGTTCCCGGGGGGCGCTGCATAATTCACCCCTCCACTTT. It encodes CASSLGSRGALHNSPLHF.

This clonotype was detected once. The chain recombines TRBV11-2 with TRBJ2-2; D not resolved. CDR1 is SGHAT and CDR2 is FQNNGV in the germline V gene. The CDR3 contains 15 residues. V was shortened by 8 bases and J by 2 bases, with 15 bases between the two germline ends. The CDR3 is CASEVFRSNTGELFF. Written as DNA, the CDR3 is TGTGCCAGCGAAGTCTTCAGATCAAACACCGGGGAGCTGTTTTTT.

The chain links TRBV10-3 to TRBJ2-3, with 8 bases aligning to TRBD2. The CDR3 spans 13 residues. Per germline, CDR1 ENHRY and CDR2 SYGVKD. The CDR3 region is CVTGAGEGDTQYF. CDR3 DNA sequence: TGTGTCACTGGAGCGGGAGAGGGAGATACGCAGTATTTT.

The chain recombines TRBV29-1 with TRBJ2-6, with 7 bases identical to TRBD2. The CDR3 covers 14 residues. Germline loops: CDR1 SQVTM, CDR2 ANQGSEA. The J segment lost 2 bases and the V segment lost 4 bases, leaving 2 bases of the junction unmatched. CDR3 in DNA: TGCAGCGTTGGGGGGGGTACTGGGGCCAACGTCCTGACTTTC. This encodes CSVGGGTGANVLTF.

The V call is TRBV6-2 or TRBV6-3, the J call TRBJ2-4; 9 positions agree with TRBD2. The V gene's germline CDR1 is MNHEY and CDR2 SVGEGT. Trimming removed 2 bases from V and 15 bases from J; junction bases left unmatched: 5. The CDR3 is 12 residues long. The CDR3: CASSYNLGLAYF. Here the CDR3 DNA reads TGTGCCAGCAGTTACAATTTGGGACTAGCGTACTTC.

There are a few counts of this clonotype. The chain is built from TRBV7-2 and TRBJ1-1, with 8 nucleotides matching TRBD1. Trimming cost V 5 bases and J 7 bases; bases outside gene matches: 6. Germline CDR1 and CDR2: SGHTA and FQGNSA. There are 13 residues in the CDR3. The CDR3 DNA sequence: TGTGCCAGCAGCCACACAACAGGGGGTGAAGCTTTCTTT. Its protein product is CASSHTTGGEAFF.

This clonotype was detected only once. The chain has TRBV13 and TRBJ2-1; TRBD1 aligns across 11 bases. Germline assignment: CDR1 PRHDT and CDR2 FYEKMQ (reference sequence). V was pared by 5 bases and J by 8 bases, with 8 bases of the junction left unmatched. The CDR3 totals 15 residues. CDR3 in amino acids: CASSAPGQGVHEQFF. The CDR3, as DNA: TGTGCCAGCAGCGCACCGGGACAGGGGGTCCATGAGCAGTTCTTC.

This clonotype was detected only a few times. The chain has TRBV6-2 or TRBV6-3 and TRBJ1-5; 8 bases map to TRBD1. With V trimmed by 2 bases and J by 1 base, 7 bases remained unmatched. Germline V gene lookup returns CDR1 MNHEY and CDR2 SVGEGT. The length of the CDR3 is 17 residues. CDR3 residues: CASSYLRDRTSNQPQHF. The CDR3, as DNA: TGTGCCAGCAGTTACCTCCGGGACAGGACAAGCAATCAGCCCCAGCATTTT.

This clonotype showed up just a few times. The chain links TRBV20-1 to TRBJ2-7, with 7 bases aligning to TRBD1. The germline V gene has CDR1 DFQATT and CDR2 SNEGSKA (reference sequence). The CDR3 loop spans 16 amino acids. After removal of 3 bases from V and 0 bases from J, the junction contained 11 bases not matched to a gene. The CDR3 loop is CSASPGVGQSSYEQYF. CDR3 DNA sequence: TGCAGTGCTAGTCCGGGTGTGGGACAGTCCTCCTACGAGCAGTACTTC.